This TCR beta chain was sequenced for a study of blood T cell repertoires in COVID-19. Study-wide background: Samples came from the United States, Italy and Spain, spanning acute and convalescent COVID-19. T cells, B-cell-depleted T cells, or PBMCs provided the cDNA or gDNA that served as material.

The J segment lost 4 bases and the V segment lost 2 bases, leaving 5 bases of the junction unmatched. Germline V gene data show CDR1 as MNHEY and CDR2 as SVGAGI. The CDR3 is made up of 15 amino acids. As originally analysed: Estimation of nucleated cell counts was performed using reference gene primer amplification. Clones were sequenced by immunoSEQ multiplex PCR, and TCRdb holds only the in-frame ones, with some missing. Clone size and the V and J calls come from that table; the DNA yielded D and trimming. The repertoire holds about 100,000 clones, roughly two thirds seen once, with about 5.9% in the top ten.

This clonotype was sampled from an elderly man with acute or convalescent COVID-19. Sample: peripheral blood. The chain combines TRBV6-5 with TRBJ2-5; 9 bases match TRBD1. As DNA, the CDR3 is TGTGCCAGCAGTTACACGCCGACAGGGGGAGAGACCCAGTACTTC. Translated, it gives CASSYTPTGGETQYF.